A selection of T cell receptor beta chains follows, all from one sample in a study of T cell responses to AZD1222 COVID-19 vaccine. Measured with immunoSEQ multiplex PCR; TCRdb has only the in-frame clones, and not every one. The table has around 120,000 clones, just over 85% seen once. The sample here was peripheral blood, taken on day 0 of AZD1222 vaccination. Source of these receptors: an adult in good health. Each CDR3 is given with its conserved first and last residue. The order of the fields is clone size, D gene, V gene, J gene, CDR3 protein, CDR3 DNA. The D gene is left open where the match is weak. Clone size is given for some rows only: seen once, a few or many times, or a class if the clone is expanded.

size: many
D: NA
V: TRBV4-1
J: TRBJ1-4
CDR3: CASSQDTLTAGAKLFF
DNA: TGCGCCAGCAGCCAAGATACTCTTACTGCAGGGGCGAAACTGTTTTTT

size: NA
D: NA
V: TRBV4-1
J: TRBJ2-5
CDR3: CASSPLRWRDQETQYF
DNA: TGCGCCAGCAGCCCTTTAAGGTGGAGGGACCAAGAGACCCAGTACTTC

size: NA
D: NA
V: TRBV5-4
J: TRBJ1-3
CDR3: CASKDRNTIYF
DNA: TGTGCCAGCAAGGACAGAAACACCATATATTTT

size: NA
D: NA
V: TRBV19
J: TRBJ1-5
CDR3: CASSNNHNQPQHF
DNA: TGTGCCAGTAGTAACAACCACAATCAGCCCCAGCATTTT

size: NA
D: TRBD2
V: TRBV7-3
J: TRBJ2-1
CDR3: CASSFKSSGRYNEQFF
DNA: TGTGCCAGCAGCTTCAAGTCTAGCGGGAGATACAATGAGCAGTTCTTC

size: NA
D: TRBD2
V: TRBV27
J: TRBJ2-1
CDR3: CASSSFGESGSSYNEQFF
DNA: TGTGCCAGCAGTTCCTTTGGAGAGAGCGGGAGCTCCTACAATGAGCAGTTCTTC

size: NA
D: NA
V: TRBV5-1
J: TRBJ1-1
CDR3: CASSLGPTNTEAFF
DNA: TGCGCCAGCAGCTTGGGACCTACGAACACTGAAGCTTTCTTT

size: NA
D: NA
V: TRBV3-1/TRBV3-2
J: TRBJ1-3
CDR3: CASSQGGGPGNTIYF
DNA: TGTGCCAGCAGCCAAGGAGGGGGGCCGGGGAACACCATATATTTT

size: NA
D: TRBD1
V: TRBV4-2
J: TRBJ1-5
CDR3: CASSQDWGQGGYSNQPQHF
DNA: TGTGCCAGCAGCCAAGATTGGGGACAGGGCGGTTATAGCAATCAGCCCCAGCATTTT

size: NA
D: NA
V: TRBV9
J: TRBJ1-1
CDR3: CASRWGDTEAFF
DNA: TGTGCCAGCAGATGGGGGGACACTGAAGCTTTCTTT

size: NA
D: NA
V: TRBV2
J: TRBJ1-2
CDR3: CASRPGGGRGYGYTF
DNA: TGTGCCAGCAGGCCGGGTGGGGGGCGCGGGTATGGCTACACCTTC

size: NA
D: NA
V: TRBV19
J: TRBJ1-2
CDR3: CASKEVGLDNYGYTF
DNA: TGTGCCAGTAAGGAGGTGGGTCTAGATAACTATGGCTACACCTTC

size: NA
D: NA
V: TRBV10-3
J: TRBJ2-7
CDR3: CAINAEERVLPGDEQYF
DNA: TGTGCCATCAATGCCGAGGAGCGGGTCCTCCCGGGGGACGAGCAGTACTTC

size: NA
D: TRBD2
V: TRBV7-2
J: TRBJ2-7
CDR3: CASSVSRSGYTAAYEQYF
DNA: TGTGCCAGCAGCGTTTCGCGTAGCGGGTACACCGCGGCCTACGAGCAGTACTTC

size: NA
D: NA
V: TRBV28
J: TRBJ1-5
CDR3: CASSENQPQHF
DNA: TGTGCCAGCAGCGAAAATCAGCCCCAGCATTTT